This T cell receptor (beta chain) was identified in a study of PD-L1 blockade in urothelial cancer. Whole-study context: Atezolizumab 1,200 mg was given intravenously every 3 weeks, starting 2014. Typically, measured as a median, blood samples had 130,000 to 150,000 T cells.

Some clones are missing from TCRdb's copy, which holds only in-frame ones; the method was immunoSEQ multiplex PCR. This table has under 80,000 clones, roughly 79% appearing once. Time point reported: pretreatment peripheral blood. Germline lookup yields CDR1 SGHRS and CDR2 YFSETQ. Trimming pared 4 bases from V and 7 bases from J, leaving 20 bases between. CDR3 length: 15 amino acids. J is TRBJ1-1 and V is TRBV5-1; D not resolved. The clonotype was recovered from a man in his 70s with urothelial cancer. The sequencing used PBMCs, collected around atezolizumab (anti-PD-L1) treatment. CDR3 loop: CASSDQDNGHFEAFF. In DNA form, the CDR3 reads TGCGCCAGCAGCGACCAAGACAATGGGCATTTTGAAGCTTTCTTT.